This T cell receptor (beta chain) was observed in a study of blood T cell repertoires in COVID-19. As for the study in general: T cells, B-cell-depleted T cells, or PBMCs supplied cDNA or gDNA.

This CDR3 has 13 residues. Trimming took off 5 bases at V and 7 bases at J, with 12 bases between the two ends. Germline V lookup: CDR1 MDHEN, CDR2 SYDVKM. This clone has ten or more counts. The same CDR3 also results from other DNA sequences found in this sample. Sequenced by immunoSEQ multiplex PCR; TCRdb stores in-frame clones only, minus some. The sample records some 270,000 clones, over 85% being singletons. This chain uses TRBV28 with TRBJ1-5, with D uncertain. Sequenced material: PBMCs or T cells enriched from blood (not recorded which). The receptor's source is a woman aged 55 to 70 who had recovered from COVID-19. Written as DNA, the CDR3 is TGTGCCAGCAGTCCCATGGGGAGGCAGCCCCAGCATTTT. Protein: CASSPMGRQPQHF.